One sample yielded the 9 T cell receptor beta chains listed below, sequenced in a study of T-cell memory formation after mild COVID-19. TCRdb re-called the 5' RACE reads through MiXCR, storing one row per CDR3 protein. The sample lists some 280,000 distinct CDR3 sequences, around 15% occurring once. The sequenced material came from PBMCs or a T cell subset sorted from them (not recorded which). These receptors all stem from a man between 18 and 29 years old who had mild COVID-19 (a few samples of this study predate the infection). Cell type and time point are not known.

This chain links TRBV9 with TRBJ2-7; a possible D gene is TRBD2 (7 bases). Germline lookup yields CDR1 SGDLS and CDR2 YYNGEE. Trimming removed 2 bases at V and 2 bases at J, with 11 bases between. The CDR3 is 14 residues long. CDR3 nucleotide sequence: TGTGCCAGCAGCGTTGGGGGGGACACCTACGAGCAGTACTTC. Its translation: CASSVGGDTYEQYF.

This clonotype was counted only a few times. The chain combines TRBV15 with TRBJ1-1; the match to TRBD1 covers 8 bases. This CDR3 has 15 residues. CDR1 LNHNV and CDR2 YYDKDF come from the germline V gene (reference sequence). V lost 5 bases and J lost 1; bases outside the gene matches: 6. CDR3 amino acids: CATSSTTGANTEAFF. For the CDR3, the DNA is TGTGCCACCAGCTCAACGACAGGGGCGAACACTGAAGCTTTCTTT. Supplemented by reference TRBV15 and TRBJ1-1, the full variable domain reads DAMVIQNPRYQVTQFGKPVTLSCSQTLNHNVMYWYQQKSSQAPKLLFHYYDKDFNNEADTPDNFQSRRPNTSFCFLDIRSPGLGDTAMYLCATSSTTGANTEAFFGQGTRLTVV.

The V gene is TRBV7-9, the J gene TRBJ2-3; weak D call: TRBD1 (5 bases). CDR3 length: 15 amino acids. Germline loops: CDR1 SEHNR, CDR2 FQNEAQ (reference sequence). Trimming left V 3 bases short and J 3 bases short, with 13 bases between. The DNA for the CDR3 is TGTGCCAGCAGCTTCGACAGCCTTCTAACAGATACGCAGTATTTT. It encodes CASSFDSLLTDTQYF.

This clonotype has ten or more counts. The rearrangement joins TRBV6-2 or TRBV6-3 to TRBJ2-1; D not resolved. V was pared by 7 bases and J by 2 bases, with 9 bases between. This CDR3 has 13 amino acids. Germline CDR1 is MNHEY and CDR2 is SVGEGT. DNA for the CDR3: TGTGCCAGCACTCCATCCGCCTACAATGAGCAGTTCTTC. This gives the protein CASTPSAYNEQFF.

V gene TRBV7-2 combines with J gene TRBJ2-4; D unclear. The V end lost 5 bases, the J end lost 9 bases, and 11 bases lay between the germline ends. From germline, CDR1 is SGHTA and CDR2 FQGNSA. CDR3 length equals 12 residues. Here the CDR3 DNA reads TGTGCCAGCAGCCAGATCTTGGGCATTCAGTACTTC. This sequence encodes CASSQILGIQYF.

This clonotype has a count of ten or more. V usage is TRBV7-7 and J usage is TRBJ2-5; tentatively, D is TRBD1 or TRBD2 (6 bases each). V was pared by 3 bases and J by 4 bases, with 9 bases between. The germline gives CDR1 SSHAT, CDR2 FNYEAQ (reference sequence). The length of the CDR3 is 13 residues. As DNA, the CDR3 is TGTGCCAGCAGCTTTGGGGGGCGAGAGACCCAGTACTTC. It yields the protein CASSFGGRETQYF.

This clonotype was observed a handful of times. The chain employs TRBV5-4 and TRBJ1-5; tentative D call: TRBD1 (6 bases). This CDR3 has 13 residues. Trimming left V 1 base short and J 13 bases short, with 15 bases between. From germline, CDR1 is SGHNT and CDR2 YYREEE (reference sequence). CDR3 nucleotides: TGTGCCAGCAGCTTGTACGGTACCGGGACACAGCATTTT. Translation gives CASSLYGTGTQHF.

The chain combines TRBV11-2 with TRBJ1-1; 9 bases map to TRBD1. Germline lookup yields CDR1 SGHAT and CDR2 FQNNGV. The junction had 8 bases not matched to a gene; V was cut back by 7 bases and J by 5 bases. The CDR3 has 14 residues. Here the CDR3 DNA reads TGTGCCAGCAACGGACAGGGGATCGGGACTGAAGCTTTCTTT. As protein: CASNGQGIGTEAFF.

There are many counts of this clonotype. The V and J genes are TRBV5-1 and TRBJ2-2; D possibly corresponds to TRBD2 (6 bases). The CDR3 spans 16 residues. Deletions cut 4 bases from V and 5 bases from J, with 18 bases between. Germline values: CDR1 SGHRS, CDR2 YFSETQ. The CDR3 sequence: CASSVIGTSGTGELFF. The DNA for the CDR3 is TGCGCCAGCAGCGTAATAGGGACTTCAGGAACCGGGGAGCTGTTTTTT.